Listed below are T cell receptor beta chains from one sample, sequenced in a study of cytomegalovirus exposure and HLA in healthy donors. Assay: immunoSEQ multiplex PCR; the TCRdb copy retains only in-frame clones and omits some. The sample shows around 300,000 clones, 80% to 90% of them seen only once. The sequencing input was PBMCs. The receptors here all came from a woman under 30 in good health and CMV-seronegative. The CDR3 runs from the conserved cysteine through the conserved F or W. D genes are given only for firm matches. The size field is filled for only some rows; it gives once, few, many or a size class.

CASSLEGGGQRSYEQYF TGTGCCAGCAGCTTGGAAGGAGGGGGCCAAAGGTCCTACGAGCAGTACTTC TRBJ2-7 - - TRBV7-2
CASGTTGTISYEQYF TGTGCCAGTGGGACAACCGGGACTATCTCCTACGAGCAGTACTTC TRBJ2-7 - few TRBV4-2
CASSPPTGGSDTQYF TGTGCCAGCTCACCACCGACAGGGGGCTCGGATACGCAGTATTTT TRBJ2-3 TRBD1 - TRBV18
CSVETGAGGYTF TGCAGCGTTGAAACAGGGGCAGGGGGCTACACCTTC TRBJ1-2 TRBD1 - TRBV29-1
CASSSGTLSTDTQYF TGCGCCAGCAGCTCCGGGACTCTTAGCACAGATACGCAGTATTTT TRBJ2-3 - - TRBV5-1
CASSSGASGYNEQFF TGTGCCAGCAGTTCTGGGGCTAGCGGTTACAATGAGCAGTTCTTC TRBJ2-1 TRBD2 - TRBV27
CASSLSRGSPNYGYTF TGTGCCAGCAGCTTGAGCAGGGGGTCTCCCAACTATGGCTACACCTTC TRBJ1-2 TRBD1 once TRBV5-4
CASSPGAYGANVLTF TGCGCCAGCAGCCCGGGAGCTTATGGGGCCAACGTCCTGACTTTC TRBJ2-6 - - TRBV5-1
CASSRPPGQGNTEAFF TGTGCCAGCAGCCGCCCTCCGGGACAGGGAAACACTGAAGCTTTCTTT TRBJ1-1 TRBD1 - TRBV5-4
CASSGASGRAPDTQYF TGTGCCAGCAGTGGGGCTAGCGGGAGGGCCCCAGATACGCAGTATTTT TRBJ2-3 TRBD2 - TRBV27
CASSFRANGYTF TGTGCCAGCAGCTTCAGGGCTAATGGCTACACCTTC TRBJ1-2 - - TRBV7-9
CASSPTGGINEKLFF TGTGCCAGCAGCCCGACAGGGGGTATTAATGAAAAACTGTTTTTT TRBJ1-4 TRBD1 - TRBV27
CASSLWTGVSSGANVLTF TGTGCCAGCAGTTTATGGACAGGGGTGAGCTCTGGGGCCAACGTCCTGACTTTC TRBJ2-6 TRBD1 - TRBV27
CASSREAGTSNEQFF TGCGCCAGCAGCCGAGAGGCCGGGACTAGCAACGAGCAGTTCTTC TRBJ2-1 TRBD2 - TRBV4-3
CASSLGSGVETQYF TGCGCCAGCAGCTTGGGGTCGGGAGTAGAGACCCAGTACTTC TRBJ2-5 - - TRBV5-1
CASSTGLAPSPLHF TGCGCCAGCAGCACAGGGTTGGCCCCTTCACCCCTCCACTTT TRBJ1-6 - - TRBV4-3
CASSGLKGQGTNEQYF TGTGCCAGCTCGGGCCTTAAGGGACAGGGGACGAACGAGCAGTACTTC TRBJ2-7 TRBD1 - TRBV18
CASSQDHTRRNTEAFF TGCGCCAGCAGCCAAGATCATACACGCAGGAACACTGAAGCTTTCTTT TRBJ1-1 - - TRBV4-3
CASSRPLTGDYEQYF TGTGCCAGCAGCAGACCTCTAACAGGTGACTACGAGCAGTACTTC TRBJ2-7 - once TRBV11-3
CAWSVADEQYF TGTGCCTGGAGTGTAGCCGACGAGCAGTACTTC TRBJ2-7 - few TRBV30
CASSQVNRGYYEQYF TGCGCCAGCAGCCAAGTTAACAGGGGATACTACGAGCAGTACTTC TRBJ2-7 TRBD1 - TRBV4-1